This T cell receptor beta chain derives from a study of blood T cells in healthy people across ages. The authors ran a second PCR of 7 to 11 cycles using a sample-barcoded 5' primer and a J-beta primer mix. Researchers report that a template-switch adaptor with 12 random nucleotides tagged each cDNA molecule. Each CDR3 protein is one row after TCRdb ran MiXCR on the 5' RACE reads. The table includes about 1.5 million distinct CDR3 sequences, less than 45% detected once. V was shortened by 1 base and J by 2 bases, with 3 bases between the two germline ends. Germline V gene sequence: CDR1 MNHEY, CDR2 SVGEGT. The CDR3 is 12 amino acids. Peripheral blood was drawn, ten milliliters per donor. Isolation yielded PBMCs, at least 6 million per sample, in every case.

The V call is TRBV6-2 or TRBV6-3, the J call TRBJ2-7; D not certain. The TCR comes from a woman under 30 in good health. The sample taken for sequencing was blood. CDR3: CASSYFPYEQYF. CDR3 nucleotides: TGTGCCAGCAGTTACTTCCCCTACGAGCAGTACTTC.